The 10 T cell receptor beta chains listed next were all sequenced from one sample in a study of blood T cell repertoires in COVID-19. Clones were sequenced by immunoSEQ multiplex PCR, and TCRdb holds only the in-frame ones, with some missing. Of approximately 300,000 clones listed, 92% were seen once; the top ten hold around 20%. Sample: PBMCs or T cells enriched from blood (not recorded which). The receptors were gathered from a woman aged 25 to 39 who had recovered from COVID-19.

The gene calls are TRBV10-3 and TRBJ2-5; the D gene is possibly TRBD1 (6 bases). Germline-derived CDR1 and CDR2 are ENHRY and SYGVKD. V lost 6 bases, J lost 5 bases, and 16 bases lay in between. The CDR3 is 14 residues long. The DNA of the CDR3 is TGTGCCATCAGGACACAGGGTGGTGGGGAGACCCAGTACTTC. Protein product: CAIRTQGGGETQYF.

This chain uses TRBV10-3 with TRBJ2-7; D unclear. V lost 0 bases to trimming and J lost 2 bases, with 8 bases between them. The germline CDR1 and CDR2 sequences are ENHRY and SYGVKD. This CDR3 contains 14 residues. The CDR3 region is CAISESAGPYEQYF. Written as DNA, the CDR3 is TGTGCCATCAGTGAGTCGGCAGGCCCCTACGAGCAGTACTTC.

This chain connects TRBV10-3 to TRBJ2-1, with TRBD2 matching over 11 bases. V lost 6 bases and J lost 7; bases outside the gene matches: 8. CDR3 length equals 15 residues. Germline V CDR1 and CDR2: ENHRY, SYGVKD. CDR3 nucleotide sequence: TGTGCCATCAGCTTACTAGCGGGAGAGTATAATGAGCAGTTCTTC. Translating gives CAISLLAGEYNEQFF.

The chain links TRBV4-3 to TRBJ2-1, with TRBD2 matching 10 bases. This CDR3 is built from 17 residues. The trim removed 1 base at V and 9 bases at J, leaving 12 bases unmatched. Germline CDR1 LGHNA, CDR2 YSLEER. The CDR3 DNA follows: TGCGCCAGCAGCCAAGTTTCTCGGCTAGCGGGAGAAGGTGAGCAGTTCTTC. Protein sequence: CASSQVSRLAGEGEQFF.

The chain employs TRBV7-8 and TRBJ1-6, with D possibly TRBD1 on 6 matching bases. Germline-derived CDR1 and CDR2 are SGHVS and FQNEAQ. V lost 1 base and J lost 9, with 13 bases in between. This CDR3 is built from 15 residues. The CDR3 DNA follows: TGTGCCAGCAGCTTAGAGCCAGGGGTGGGTTCACCCCTCCACTTT. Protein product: CASSLEPGVGSPLHF.

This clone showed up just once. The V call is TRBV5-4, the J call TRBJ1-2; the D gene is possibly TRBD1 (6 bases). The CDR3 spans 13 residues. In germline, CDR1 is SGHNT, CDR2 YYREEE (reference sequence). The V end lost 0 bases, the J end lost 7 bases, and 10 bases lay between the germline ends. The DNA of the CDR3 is TGTGCCAGCAGCTTGGGGGGGCCGGGTGGCTACACCTTC. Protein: CASSLGGPGGYTF.

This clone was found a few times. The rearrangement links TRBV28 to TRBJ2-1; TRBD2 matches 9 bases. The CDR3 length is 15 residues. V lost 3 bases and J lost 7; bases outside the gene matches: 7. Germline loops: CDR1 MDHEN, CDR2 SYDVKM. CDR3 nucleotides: TGTGCCAGCAGTTTTGAGGGTAGCGGGAGAAATGAGCAGTTCTTC. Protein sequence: CASSFEGSGRNEQFF.

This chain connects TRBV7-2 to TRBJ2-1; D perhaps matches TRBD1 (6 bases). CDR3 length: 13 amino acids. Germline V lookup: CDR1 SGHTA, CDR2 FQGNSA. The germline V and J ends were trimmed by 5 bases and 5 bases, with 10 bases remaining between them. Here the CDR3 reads CASSATGNNEQFF. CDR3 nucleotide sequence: TGTGCCAGCAGCGCCACAGGGAACAATGAGCAGTTCTTC.

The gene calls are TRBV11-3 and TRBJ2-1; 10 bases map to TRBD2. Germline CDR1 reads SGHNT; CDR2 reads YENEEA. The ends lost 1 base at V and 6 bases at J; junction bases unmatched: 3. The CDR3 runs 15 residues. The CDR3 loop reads CASSLGLAGVNEQFF. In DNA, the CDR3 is TGTGCCAGCAGCTTAGGGCTAGCGGGGGTCAATGAGCAGTTCTTC.

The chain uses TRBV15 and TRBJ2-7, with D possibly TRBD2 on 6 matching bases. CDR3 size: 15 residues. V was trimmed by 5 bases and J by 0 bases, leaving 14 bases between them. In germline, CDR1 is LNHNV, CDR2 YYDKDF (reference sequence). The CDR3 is CATSSPGRSSYEQYF. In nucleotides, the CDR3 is TGTGCCACCAGCTCCCCGGGGAGGTCCTCCTACGAGCAGTACTTC.